A selection of T cell receptor beta chains follows, all from one sample in a study of shared clonotypes between healthy human individuals. TCRdb's table, derived via immunoSEQ multiplex PCR, lists solely in-frame clones and lacks some. The table has 850,000 to 1,200,000 clones, approximately 68% seen once. The sequencing sample was made of memory CD4+ T cells sorted from blood. The receptors stem from a man younger than 35 in good health. Each CDR3 is given with its conserved first and last residue. D genes are given only for firm matches. Some rows have no size entry. The others give once, few or many, or a class for an expanded clone.

D: NA
V: TRBV9
size: NA
J: TRBJ2-3
DNA: TGTGCCAGCAGCCTTGAAGGCCAGTCAGATACGCAGTATTTT
CDR3: CASSLEGQSDTQYF

D: TRBD2
V: TRBV9
size: NA
J: TRBJ2-5
DNA: TGTGCCAGCAGCGTAGGGACTAGCGGCTTCCAAGAGACCCAGTACTTC
CDR3: CASSVGTSGFQETQYF

D: TRBD1
V: TRBV27
size: few
J: TRBJ1-2
DNA: TGTGCCAGCAGACCGACAGGGGGTGACTATGGCTACACCTTC
CDR3: CASRPTGGDYGYTF

D: NA
V: TRBV4-1
size: NA
J: TRBJ1-3
DNA: TGCGCCAGCAGCCAAGCGTCCACGGTAGGAAACACCATATATTTT
CDR3: CASSQASTVGNTIYF

D: NA
V: TRBV5-1
size: NA
J: TRBJ1-4
DNA: TGCGCCAGCAAAGGGGGAGCCGCCTCCTCTAATGAAAAACTGTTTTTT
CDR3: CASKGGAASSNEKLFF

D: NA
V: TRBV5-1
size: NA
J: TRBJ2-4
DNA: TGCGCCAGCAGACCGGCTGGTGGAAACATTCAGTACTTC
CDR3: CASRPAGGNIQYF

D: TRBD2
V: TRBV5-1
size: NA
J: TRBJ2-1
DNA: TGCGCCAGCAGCAACAGCGGGGGGTACGGCAATGAGCAGTTCTTC
CDR3: CASSNSGGYGNEQFF

D: NA
V: TRBV28
size: NA
J: TRBJ1-2
DNA: TGTGCCAGCACCAAGTCCCAGGGGAGGTATGGCTACACCTTC
CDR3: CASTKSQGRYGYTF

D: TRBD2
V: TRBV28
size: few
J: TRBJ2-7
DNA: TGTGCCAGCAGTCCCACGTCTAGCGGGCTCTCCTACGAGCAGTACTTC
CDR3: CASSPTSSGLSYEQYF

D: NA
V: TRBV5-6
size: NA
J: TRBJ1-2
DNA: TGTGCCAGCAGCTCTCTAGGTTCAGGCCGGCACTATGGCTACACCTTC
CDR3: CASSSLGSGRHYGYTF